Listed here is a single TCR beta chain. Its target is not known. The entry originates in a study of shared clonotypes between healthy human individuals. Splitting of CD4+ cells produced CD45RA+ naive and CD45RA-negative memory subsets. General study points: A reduction in generation probabilities was seen for non-shared clonotypes relative to those shared by all four donors.

The repertoire was sequenced with immunoSEQ multiplex PCR; TCRdb's copy has only in-frame clones and lacks some. The table has approximately 1.4 million clones, approximately 98% seen once. This clonotype originated in a man younger than 40 in good health. Sequencing was done on a sample of naive CD4+ T cells sorted from blood. Documented subset: CD45RA+ positively selected.

As DNA, the CDR3 is TGCGCCAGCAGTGAATCTCCTAGTGGCACAGATACGCAGTATTTT. It encodes CASSESPSGTDTQYF. J is TRBJ2-3 and V is TRBV10-2; D ambiguous. V was pared by 3 bases and J by 1 base, with 11 bases between. Germline V gene lookup returns CDR1 WSHSY and CDR2 SAAADI. This CDR3 has 15 residues.